Listed below are T cell receptor beta chains from one sample, sequenced in a study of T-cell memory formation after mild COVID-19. Using its own MiXCR run on the 5' RACE reads, TCRdb lists one record per CDR3 protein. This table has a few hundred thousand distinct CDR3 sequences, about 20% appearing once. The sample consisted of PBMCs or a T cell subset sorted from them (not recorded which). The receptors were sampled from a man aged 18 to 35 who had mild COVID-19 (a few samples of this study predate the infection). Cell type and time point are not known. The CDR3 runs from the conserved cysteine through the conserved F or W. D genes are given only for firm matches. Size tells how often a clone was seen (once, few, many) or the class of an expanded clone, and some rows leave it out.

.,TRBJ2-3,.,TRBV15,TGTGCCACCAGCACCCCACGGGCAGGGGAAGATACGCAGTATTTT,CATSTPRAGEDTQYF
.,TRBJ2-7,.,TRBV2,TGTGCCAGCACCAAGAGCTCCTACGAGCAGTACTTC,CASTKSSYEQYF
.,TRBJ2-3,few,TRBV5-1,TGCGCCAGCAGCACCCCGGACCTAGATACGCAGTATTTT,CASSTPDLDTQYF
.,TRBJ1-4,few,TRBV11-2,TGTGCCAGCAGCCAAGGGCCGGGGGTTGAGCTGTTTTTT,CASSQGPGVELFF
.,TRBJ2-7,few,TRBV7-2,TGTGCCAGCAGCTTAGGGGCAGGGGCCGACGAGCAGTACTTC,CASSLGAGADEQYF
.,TRBJ2-7,few,TRBV6-5,TGTGCCAGCAGTCCCTCGTCCTATTACGAGCAGTACTTC,CASSPSSYYEQYF
.,TRBJ2-2,.,TRBV6-6,TGTGCCAGCACCAAGAACACCGGGGAGCTGTTTTTT,CASTKNTGELFF
.,TRBJ1-5,.,TRBV7-9,TGTGCCAGCGGAGGAACCGGCCAGCCCCAGCATTTT,CASGGTGQPQHF
.,TRBJ2-1,few,TRBV12-3/TRBV12-4,TGTGCCAGCAGCCCCCGGGACGGGGCCCATGAGCAGTTCTTC,CASSPRDGAHEQFF
.,TRBJ2-6,.,TRBV5-5,TGTGCCAGCAGCTTGTATCCGGACTCTGGGGCCAACGTCCTGACTTTC,CASSLYPDSGANVLTF
TRBD1,TRBJ1-2,.,TRBV12-3/TRBV12-4,TGTGCCAGCAGCTGGGACAGGGATGGCTATGGCTACACCTTC,CASSWDRDGYGYTF
.,TRBJ1-5,.,TRBV20-1,TGCAGTGCTAGAGTGGGGAATAGCAATCAGCCCCAGCATTTT,CSARVGNSNQPQHF
.,TRBJ2-2,.,TRBV6-1,TGTGCCAGCAGTGCCCGGAGGGGATTGGTCACCGGGGAGCTGTTTTTT,CASSARRGLVTGELFF
TRBD1,TRBJ1-5,few,TRBV25-1,TGTGCCAGCAGTGGGACAGGGGAATGGCAGCCCCAGCATTTT,CASSGTGEWQPQHF
TRBD1,TRBJ2-5,few,TRBV6-2/TRBV6-3,TGTGCCAGCAGTTACACCCCCGGGACAGGGGGAGAGACCCAGTACTTC,CASSYTPGTGGETQYF
TRBD2,TRBJ2-5,.,TRBV3-1,TGTGCCAGCAGCCTAGCGGGGGGTGTCCAAGAGACCCAGTACTTC,CASSLAGGVQETQYF
.,TRBJ2-3,.,TRBV29-1,TGCAGCGCTAGAGAGAGCGCAGATACGCAGTATTTT,CSARESADTQYF
.,TRBJ2-3,.,TRBV6-4,TGTGCCAGCGCCTCGTGGGGGGGGCCGTCAGATACGCAGTATTTT,CASASWGGPSDTQYF
.,TRBJ2-5,few,TRBV29-1,TGCAGCGTTGATGGCAGGGGCGGGGAGACCCAGTACTTC,CSVDGRGGETQYF
.,TRBJ1-5,.,TRBV14,TGTGCCAGCAGCCAAGGAGGTAGTCGTCAGCCCCAGCATTTT,CASSQGGSRQPQHF
.,TRBJ1-2,few,TRBV7-2,TGTGCCAGCAGCTTACGGGTCTATGGCTACACCTTC,CASSLRVYGYTF
TRBD1,TRBJ1-2,.,TRBV4-1,TGCGCCAGCAGCCAAGAATGGGCAGGGGGCTATCGATATGGCTACACCTTC,CASSQEWAGGYRYGYTF
.,TRBJ1-2,.,TRBV29-1,TGCAGCGTTGACTTGGGGGGCGAAGCGGACTATGGCTACACCTTC,CSVDLGGEADYGYTF
.,TRBJ2-1,.,TRBV6-2/TRBV6-3,TGTGCCAGCAGAAACAGGGCCTCGGTGTATGAGCAGTTCTTC,CASRNRASVYEQFF
.,TRBJ2-7,.,TRBV20-1,TGCAGTGCTAGGGACCGACAGGACGAGCAGTACTTC,CSARDRQDEQYF
TRBD1,TRBJ2-4,.,TRBV27,TGTGCCAGCAGTCATGGGGACAGAGGGACTCAGTACTTC,CASSHGDRGTQYF
.,TRBJ2-1,.,TRBV11-2,TGTGCCAGCAGCTACCGGGACGGAGTTTACAATGAGCAGTTCTTC,CASSYRDGVYNEQFF
.,TRBJ1-2,many,TRBV4-1,TGTGCCAGCAGCCAGGACCTATATGGCTACACCTTC,CASSQDLYGYTF